This is a list of T cell receptor beta chains from one sample in a study of CD8 T cells in Susac syndrome. From the immunoSEQ multiplex PCR reads, TCRdb called clonotypes with MiXCR, one entry per CDR3 protein. The sample has 150,000 to 200,000 distinct CDR3 sequences; around 94% are singletons. The specimen was CD4+ T cells from PBMCs. Receptors were obtained from a human donor with multiple sclerosis. Each CDR3 is given with its conserved first and last residue. The D gene is left open where the match is weak. Size tells how often a clone was seen (once, few, many) or the class of an expanded clone, and some rows leave it out.

>TRBJ1-5|NA|NA|TRBV12-3/TRBV12-4
TGTGCCAGCAGCCGTGACAGTCCTAATCAGCCCCAGCATTTT
CASSRDSPNQPQHF
>TRBJ2-5|once|NA|TRBV5-1
TGCGCCAGCAGCCGGGACACAGGTAGACAAGAGACCCAGTACTTC
CASSRDTGRQETQYF
>TRBJ1-1|NA|NA|TRBV10-3
TGTGCCATCTGGGGGGGACCGGGCACTGAAGCTTTCTTT
CAIWGGPGTEAFF
>TRBJ2-5|NA|NA|TRBV19
TGTGCCAGTAGCGGAACTAGGGAAGGGTATGAGACCCAGTACTTC
CASSGTREGYETQYF
>TRBJ2-7|NA|TRBD1|TRBV10-3
TGTGCCATCAGTGTTGAGGGGGCCAGCGAGCAGTACTTC
CAISVEGASEQYF
>TRBJ2-5|NA|NA|TRBV20-1
TGCAGTGCTAGAGCGGGGGAATGGAGGGAGACCCAGTACTTC
CSARAGEWRETQYF
>TRBJ1-2|NA|NA|TRBV28
TGTGCCAGCACTCAATGGGGGGGCTACACCTTC
CASTQWGGYTF
>TRBJ2-1|NA|NA|TRBV4-1
TGCGCCAGCAGCCACCTAAGTAATGAGCAGTTCTTC
CASSHLSNEQFF
>TRBJ2-7|NA|NA|TRBV5-1
TGCGCCAGCAGCTTGCCCGGGGGAACCTACGAGCAGTACTTC
CASSLPGGTYEQYF
>TRBJ2-1|NA|NA|TRBV7-2
TGTGCCAGCAGTTCGGGGTGGGGCAATGAGCAGTTCTTC
CASSSGWGNEQFF
>TRBJ1-1|NA|NA|TRBV28
TGTGCCAGCAGTTTATTCAGTGAAGCTTTCTTT
CASSLFSEAFF
>TRBJ2-3|once|NA|TRBV27
TGTGCCAGCAGTTACTTGGAGTCCCTAGGGGCCACAGATACGCAGTATTTT
CASSYLESLGATDTQYF
>TRBJ2-7|once|NA|TRBV20-1
TGCAGTGCTAGACCCCAATACGAGCAGTACTTC
CSARPQYEQYF
>TRBJ2-5|NA|NA|TRBV21-1
TGTGCCAGCAGCAAAGGGGACAGGGGTTTAGAGACCCAGTACTTC
CASSKGDRGLETQYF
>TRBJ1-2|NA|NA|TRBV27
TGTGCCAGCAGTTTTCTCGCCCTCAGGGACAACTATGGCTACACCTTC
CASSFLALRDNYGYTF
>TRBJ2-1|NA|NA|TRBV6-2/TRBV6-3
TGTGCCAGCAGTCTTGACGGCAACTCCTACAATGAGCAGTTCTTC
CASSLDGNSYNEQFF
>TRBJ2-5|NA|NA|TRBV25-1
TGTGCCAGCAGTGAGGTTGGCCCAGAGACCCAGTACTTC
CASSEVGPETQYF
>TRBJ1-2|NA|NA|TRBV12-3/TRBV12-4
TGTGCCAGCAGGAGAGACAGGAGATGGGGCTACACCTTC
CASRRDRRWGYTF
>TRBJ2-3|once|NA|TRBV20-1
TGCAGTGCTAGAGAGGTCCTAGTTAAAGATACGCAGTATTTT
CSAREVLVKDTQYF
>TRBJ2-5|once|TRBD2|TRBV5-1
TGCGCCAGCAGCCTGCGGACTAGCGGGAGTGGGGAGACCCAGTACTTC
CASSLRTSGSGETQYF
>TRBJ1-2|once|TRBD1|TRBV6-5
TGTGCCAGCAGACGACAGGGAGGCTATGGCTACACCTTC
CASRRQGGYGYTF
>TRBJ2-2|NA|NA|TRBV7-9
TGTGCCAGCAGCACAGACCCCGGTAATAGGTACGGGGAGCTGTTTTTT
CASSTDPGNRYGELFF
>TRBJ2-2|NA|NA|TRBV3-1
TGTGCCAGCAGCCAACCACGAGGCGGGTCGAACACCGGGGAGCTGTTTTTT
CASSQPRGGSNTGELFF
>TRBJ2-5|NA|NA|TRBV14
TGTGCCAGCAGCATCAGGGCTCCGGAGACCCAGTACTTC
CASSIRAPETQYF
>TRBJ1-2|NA|NA|TRBV30
TGTGCCTGGAGTCCCACCGGGGATGGCTACACCTTC
CAWSPTGDGYTF
>TRBJ2-7|NA|NA|TRBV25-1
TGTGCCAGCAGTGTTAATCTAGCGTCGGACGAGCAGTACTTC
CASSVNLASDEQYF
>TRBJ2-2|NA|NA|TRBV29-1
TGCAGCGTTGGGACATCAGGAGCCGGGGAGCTGTTTTTT
CSVGTSGAGELFF
>TRBJ1-4|NA|TRBD1|TRBV7-2
TGTGCCAGCGCAGGGGGTCCAACTAATGAAAAACTGTTTTTT
CASAGGPTNEKLFF
>TRBJ2-5|NA|TRBD1|TRBV11-2
TGTGCCAGCAGCTTAGGCAACAGGGGATGGGAGACCCAGTACTTC
CASSLGNRGWETQYF
>TRBJ2-5|NA|TRBD1|TRBV2
TGTGCCAGCAGTGTGCGCAGGGGGCAAGAGACCCAGTACTTC
CASSVRRGQETQYF
>TRBJ1-5|NA|NA|TRBV24-1
TGTGCCACCAGTGATAAGGGGGGGACATCCTCGGAGGAGCCCCAGCATTTT
CATSDKGGTSSEEPQHF
>TRBJ2-7|NA|TRBD2|TRBV9
TGTGCCAGCAGCGGAGCGGGATCAGCCTACGAGCAGTACTTC
CASSGAGSAYEQYF
>TRBJ2-5|NA|TRBD1|TRBV10-3
TGTGCCTCTAGTAGGACAGGGGGCGAGGAGACCCAGTACTTC
CASSRTGGEETQYF
>TRBJ2-4|NA|NA|TRBV12-3/TRBV12-4
TGTGCCAGCAGTTTGAGGTTCGCCAAAAACATTCAGTACTTC
CASSLRFAKNIQYF
>TRBJ2-5|NA|NA|TRBV15
TGTGCCACCAGCAGATGGGGAGAGACCCAGTACTTC
CATSRWGETQYF
>TRBJ1-1|NA|NA|TRBV6-6
TGTGCCAGCAGTTACGCATACGGGAACACTGAAGCTTTCTTT
CASSYAYGNTEAFF
>TRBJ1-5|NA|TRBD1|TRBV30
TGTGCCTGGGACAGGGGTGGCAATCAGCCCCAGCATTTT
CAWDRGGNQPQHF
>TRBJ2-3|NA|NA|TRBV5-1
TGCGCCAGCCGTCCAGCGGGCTCTAGCACAGATACGCAGTATTTT
CASRPAGSSTDTQYF
>TRBJ2-7|once|TRBD2|TRBV5-4
TGTGCCAGCAGCTTGGAGGCTAGCGGGTGGTACGAGCAGTACTTC
CASSLEASGWYEQYF
>TRBJ2-5|NA|TRBD1|TRBV20-1
TGCAGTGCTAGACCTCGACAGGGGCAGGAGACCCAGTACTTC
CSARPRQGQETQYF
>TRBJ2-7|NA|NA|TRBV3-1
TGTGCCAGCAGCCCAACCACCCCGGGACTTGCCGACGAGCAGTACTTC
CASSPTTPGLADEQYF
>TRBJ2-5|NA|TRBD2|TRBV20-1
TGCAGTGCCACTACTAGCGGGGCGGTTGGGGAGACCCAGTACTTC
CSATTSGAVGETQYF
>TRBJ1-1|once|NA|TRBV20-1
TGCAGTGCGGGTAATCAGAACACTGAAGCTTTCTTT
CSAGNQNTEAFF
>TRBJ2-7|NA|TRBD2|TRBV4-1
TGCGCCAGCAGCCAAGAAGAGCTAGCGGGAGGGCTTTTTTACGAGCAGTACTTC
CASSQEELAGGLFYEQYF
>TRBJ2-7|once|NA|TRBV18
TGTGCCAGCTCACTCGGCCCCGGTGATACCTACGAGCAGTACTTC
CASSLGPGDTYEQYF
>TRBJ1-2|NA|NA|TRBV6-6
TGTGCCAGCAGTTACTCGAAAGATTATGGCTACACCTTC
CASSYSKDYGYTF
>TRBJ1-2|NA|TRBD1|TRBV7-3
TGTGCCAGCAGCCCAACAGGGGCACGGAACTATGGCTACACCTTC
CASSPTGARNYGYTF
>TRBJ1-2|NA|TRBD1|TRBV29-1
TGCAGCGTGGGGGGACGACAGGGGTTGAATGGCTACACCTTC
CSVGGRQGLNGYTF
>TRBJ1-2|few|NA|TRBV5-1
TGCGCCAGCAGACCGACAGAGTACTATGGCTACACCTTC
CASRPTEYYGYTF
>TRBJ1-2|NA|TRBD1|TRBV3-1
TGTGCCAGCCGGTCGACAGGGATCGGGGGCTATGGCTACACCTTC
CASRSTGIGGYGYTF
>TRBJ2-1|NA|NA|TRBV30
TGTGCCTGGAGTGTAACAGTCGGTGAGCAGTTCTTC
CAWSVTVGEQFF
>TRBJ2-1|NA|NA|TRBV15
TGTGCCACCAGCAGGTACCCCCTGGGGGCACCCTTCAATGAGCAGTTCTTC
CATSRYPLGAPFNEQFF
>TRBJ1-1|once|TRBD1|TRBV3-1
TGTGCCAGCGCTGTACCCGGGACAGGGAGGAATGAAGCTTTCTTT
CASAVPGTGRNEAFF
>TRBJ2-7|NA|TRBD2|TRBV7-2
TGTGCCAGCAGCCCCAATTCGGGAGGGGGAGCCTACGAGCAGTACTTC
CASSPNSGGGAYEQYF
>TRBJ1-5|NA|NA|TRBV10-2
TGCGCCAGCAGTGAGCGGAGCTCTTATCAGCCCCAGCATTTT
CASSERSSYQPQHF
>TRBJ2-5|NA|TRBD2|TRBV5-4
TGTGCCAGCAGCCCCGGGATAGCGGGAATCCAAGAGACCCAGTACTTC
CASSPGIAGIQETQYF
>TRBJ1-1|NA|NA|TRBV7-9
TGTGCCAGCAGCCGGACAATTGGCACTGAAGCTTTCTTT
CASSRTIGTEAFF
>TRBJ2-3|NA|NA|TRBV7-2
TGTGCCAGCAGCTTATCTACTAGCACAGATACGCAGTATTTT
CASSLSTSTDTQYF
>TRBJ2-5|NA|NA|TRBV7-6
TGTGCCAGCAGCTTAAATCCCGCGGGGGAGACCCAGTACTTC
CASSLNPAGETQYF
>TRBJ2-7|NA|NA|TRBV29-1
TGCAGCGTTGGTGTCAGGGAAGGAGCCTACGAGCAGTACTTC
CSVGVREGAYEQYF